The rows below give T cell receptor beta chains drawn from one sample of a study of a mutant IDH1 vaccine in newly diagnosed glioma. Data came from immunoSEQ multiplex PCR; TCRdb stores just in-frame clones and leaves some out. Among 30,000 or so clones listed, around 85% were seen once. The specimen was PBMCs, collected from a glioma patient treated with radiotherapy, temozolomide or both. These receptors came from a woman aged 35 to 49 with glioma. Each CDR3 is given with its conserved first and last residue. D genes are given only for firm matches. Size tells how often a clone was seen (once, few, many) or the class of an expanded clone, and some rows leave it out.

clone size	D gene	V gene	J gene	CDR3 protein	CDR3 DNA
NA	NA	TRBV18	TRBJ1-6	CASSPLSQTNSQWSPLHF	TGTGCCAGCTCACCACTCTCACAGACTAACTCGCAGTGGTCACCCCTCCACTTT
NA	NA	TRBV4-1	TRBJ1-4	CASSQVEGNEKLFF	TGCGCCAGCAGCCAAGTTGAGGGTAATGAAAAACTGTTTTTT
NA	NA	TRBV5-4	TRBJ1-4	CASSSAATATNEKLFF	TGTGCCAGCAGCTCAGCCGCCACCGCAACTAATGAAAAACTGTTTTTT
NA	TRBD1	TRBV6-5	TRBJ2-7	CASIPGQGDYEQYF	TGTGCCAGCATTCCGGGACAGGGGGACTACGAGCAGTACTTC
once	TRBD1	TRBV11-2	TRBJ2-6	CASSLNLGQGAAGANVLTF	TGTGCCAGCAGCTTAAATTTGGGACAGGGGGCGGCTGGGGCCAACGTCCTGACTTTC
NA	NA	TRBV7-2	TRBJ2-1	CASSLRGWEQFF	TGTGCCAGCAGCTTACGGGGCTGGGAGCAGTTCTTC
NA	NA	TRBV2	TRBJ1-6	CASSEYGKGIYNSPLHF	TGTGCCAGCAGTGAATACGGGAAGGGTATCTATAATTCACCCCTCCACTTT
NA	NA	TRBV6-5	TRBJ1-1	CASSWGGGSTEAFF	TGTGCCAGCAGTTGGGGCGGGGGGAGCACTGAAGCTTTCTTT
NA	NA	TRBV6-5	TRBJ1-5	CASSYSSGSNQPQHF	TGTGCCAGCAGTTACTCGAGCGGTAGCAATCAGCCCCAGCATTTT
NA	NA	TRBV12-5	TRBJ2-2	CASGFTMAWNTGELFF	TGTGCTAGTGGTTTTACCATGGCCTGGAACACCGGGGAGCTGTTTTTT
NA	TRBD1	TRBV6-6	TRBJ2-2	CASIEGAPGELFF	TGTGCCAGCATAGAGGGGGCGCCCGGGGAGCTGTTTTTT
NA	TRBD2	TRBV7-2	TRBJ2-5	CASSSPRGEGETQYF	TGTGCCAGCAGCTCCCCGCGGGGGGAGGGGGAGACCCAGTACTTC
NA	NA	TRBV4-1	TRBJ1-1	CASSQVRGPNTEAFF	TGCGCCAGCAGCCAAGTACGGGGCCCCAACACTGAAGCTTTCTTT
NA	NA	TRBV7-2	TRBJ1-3	CASSQNAGRSGNTIYF	TGTGCCAGCAGCCAAAATGCAGGCCGCTCTGGAAACACCATATATTTT
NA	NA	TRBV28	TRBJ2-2	CASSEPGPNGELFF	TGTGCCAGCAGTGAACCGGGGCCGAACGGGGAGCTGTTTTTT
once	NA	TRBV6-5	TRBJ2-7	CASSGSGTYYEQYF	TGTGCCAGCAGCGGCTCCGGGACATATTACGAGCAGTACTTC
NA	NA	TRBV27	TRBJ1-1	CASSLSAAEDSEAFF	TGTGCCAGCAGTTTAAGTGCTGCCGAGGACAGTGAAGCTTTCTTT
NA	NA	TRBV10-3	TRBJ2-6	CAISESVRGRSGANVLTF	TGTGCCATCAGTGAGTCTGTCAGGGGAAGGTCTGGGGCCAACGTCCTGACTTTC
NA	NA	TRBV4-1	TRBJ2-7	CASSLGGGKEQYF	TGCGCCAGCAGCCTAGGGGGGGGTAAGGAGCAGTACTTC
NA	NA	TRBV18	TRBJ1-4	CASSRSLPGNEKLFF	TGTGCCAGCTCACGATCCTTACCGGGAAATGAAAAACTGTTTTTT